This T cell receptor (beta chain) was captured in a study of CDR3 diversity in severe acne. There are 15 residues in the CDR3. Trimming pared 3 bases from V and 6 bases from J, leaving 15 bases between. Germline loops: CDR1 LNHDA, CDR2 SQIVND (reference sequence). TCRdb itself ran the PCR reads through MiXCR, one entry per CDR3 protein. The sample holds about 100,000 distinct CDR3 sequences, roughly half seen once. This chain links TRBV19 with TRBJ1-5; a possible D gene is TRBD1 (6 bases). The receptor comes from a male donor with acne. The specimen sequenced was blood. CDR3 in amino acids: CASSILSGEGQPQHF. CDR3 sequence (DNA): TGTGCCAGTAGTATTCTTTCAGGGGAGGGTCAGCCCCAGCATTTT. The complete variable domain, with remaining parts taken from reference TRBV19 and TRBJ1-5, reads DGGITQSPKYLFRKEGQNVTLSCEQNLNHDAMYWYRQDPGQGLRLIYYSQIVNDFQKGDIAEGYSVSREKKESFPLTVTSAQKNPTAFYLCASSILSGEGQPQHFGDGTRLSIL.